This TCR beta chain was profiled in a study of blood T cell repertoires in COVID-19. Libraries were prepared by immunoSEQ multiplex PCR; TCRdb keeps only in-frame clonotypes and omits some of them. This sample carries 250,000 to 300,000 clones, 85% to 90% of them seen once, and the ten largest clones take roughly 15%. The V end was cut by 6 bases, the J end by 10 bases, with 10 bases between. The CDR3 runs to 12 residues. The V gene's germline CDR1 is LNHDA and CDR2 SQIVND (reference sequence). The chain combines TRBV19 with TRBJ1-6; a weak D match, TRBD1 (5 bases). What was sequenced was PBMCs or T cells enriched from blood (not recorded which). The source is a man aged 18 to 29 who had recovered from COVID-19. This chain's CDR3 is CASRLGGSPLHF. CDR3 sequence (DNA): TGTGCCAGTAGGCTTGGGGGGTCACCCCTCCACTTT. The full variable domain, in which reference TRBV19 and TRBJ1-6 provide the parts outside the CDR3, is DGGITQSPKYLFRKEGQNVTLSCEQNLNHDAMYWYRQDPGQGLRLIYYSQIVNDFQKGDIAEGYSVSREKKESFPLTVTSAQKNPTAFYLCASRLGGSPLHFGNGTRLTVT.